The 16 T cell receptor beta chains in this list originate from one sample, sequenced in a study of cytomegalovirus exposure and HLA in healthy donors. The PCR employed 60 Vbeta primers together with 13 Jbeta primers. TCRdb keeps only in-frame clones here, not all; method: immunoSEQ multiplex PCR. Among 150,000 to 250,000 clones listed, 82% were seen once. Sample: PBMCs. The receptor set was obtained from a boy between 2 and 10 years old in good health and CMV-seronegative.

This chain joins TRBV5-1 and TRBJ2-2, with D hard to call. V dropped 4 bases and J dropped 0 bases, with 4 bases sitting between them. Germline CDR1 SGHRS, CDR2 YFSETQ. The CDR3 consists of 13 residues. In nucleotides, the CDR3 is TGCGCCAGCAGCCTTCCGAACACCGGGGAGCTGTTTTTT. Translated, it gives CASSLPNTGELFF.

Note on this clone: Sequence at one end of the junction differs from germline and may be a read error. This chain joins TRBV6-6 and TRBJ1-2; perhaps TRBD1 as D (6 bases). The CDR3 loop spans 12 amino acids. The germline V gene encodes CDR1 MNHNY and CDR2 SVGAGI (reference sequence). The CDR3: CAGSYREEGYTF. In DNA form, the CDR3 reads TGTGCCGGCAGTTACAGGGAGGAGGGCTACACCTTC.

This clone was seen a handful of times. V is TRBV19 and J is TRBJ1-2; 12 nucleotides agree with TRBD1. Germline assignment: CDR1 LNHDA and CDR2 SQIVND (reference sequence). Unmatched junction bases numbered 8, after V lost 7 bases and J lost 5 bases. This CDR3 is built from 15 residues. CDR3 DNA: TGTGCCAGTATCCTCTCGGGACAGGGGGCATATGGCTACACCTTC. It is translated as CASILSGQGAYGYTF.

The V call is TRBV6-1, the J call TRBJ2-7, with no clear D. V was trimmed by 10 bases and J by 1 base, leaving 8 bases between them. The CDR3 contains 11 residues. Germline-derived CDR1 and CDR2 are MNHNS and SASEGT. The CDR3 reads CAILQSYEQYF. CDR3 sequence (DNA): TGTGCCATCCTACAGTCCTACGAGCAGTACTTC.

This chain uses TRBV6-1 with TRBJ2-1; TRBD2 agrees at 12 bases. The length of the CDR3 is 16 residues. J gave up 5 bases and V 4 bases, and 6 bases lay outside the gene matches. Germline CDR1 is MNHNS and CDR2 is SASEGT. CDR3 nucleotides: TGTGCCAGCAGTGCCTGGGGACTAGCGGGTGACAATGAGCAGTTCTTC. Amino acids: CASSAWGLAGDNEQFF.

In nucleotides, the CDR3 is TGTGCCACCAGCCCCGGAGGCGCCTTCTACGAGCAGTACTTC. Translation: CATSPGGAFYEQYF. The chain uses TRBV15 and TRBJ2-7; D may be TRBD2 (5 bases). The CDR3 extends over 14 amino acids. V lost 5 bases, J lost 3 bases, and 14 bases lay in between. CDR1 is LNHNV, CDR2 YYDKDF, per germline (reference sequence).

The gene calls are TRBV11-1 and TRBJ2-3, with D possibly TRBD1 on 6 matching bases. CDR3 length: 15 amino acids. From germline, CDR1 is SGHAT and CDR2 FQDESV (reference sequence). Trimming pared 6 bases from V and 2 bases from J, leaving 15 bases between. The CDR3 nucleotides read TGTGCCAGCAGTCTTCGACAGGCCCACACAGATACGCAGTATTTT. Residues: CASSLRQAHTDTQYF. The variable domain in full, completed from reference TRBV11-1 and TRBJ2-3, reads EAEVAQSPRYKITEKSQAVAFWCDPISGHATLYWYRQILGQGPELLVQFQDESVVDDSQLPKDRFSAERLKGVDSTLKIQPAELGDSAMYLCASSLRQAHTDTQYFGPGTRLTVL.

This chain links TRBV7-2 with TRBJ2-3; 13 bases fit TRBD2. CDR1 is SGHTA, CDR2 FQGNSA, per germline. This CDR3 region has 16 residues. V lost 1 base and J lost 3; bases outside the gene matches: 1. DNA of the CDR3: TGTGCCAGCAGCTTAGTGGGACTAGCGGGAACAGATACGCAGTATTTT. Its translation is CASSLVGLAGTDTQYF.

This chain uses TRBV18 with TRBJ1-2; D is uncertain. From germline, CDR1 is KGHSH and CDR2 LQKENI. V gave up 3 bases and J gave up 4 bases, with 15 bases separating them. The CDR3 runs to 15 residues. The CDR3 coding sequence is TGTGCCAGCTCACCGGGTCGAACAGTGAGCTATGGCTACACCTTC. Its translation: CASSPGRTVSYGYTF. Variable domain in full (rest from reference TRBV18 and TRBJ1-2): NAGVMQNPRHLVRRRGQEARLRCSPMKGHSHVYWYRQLPEEGLKFMVYLQKENIIDESGMPKERFSAEFPKEGPSILRIQQVVRGDSAAYFCASSPGRTVSYGYTFGSGTRLTVV.

The V call is TRBV13, the J call TRBJ1-6; the D is unclear. V shed 7 bases and J shed 5 bases, with 9 bases lying between them. Germline V CDR1 and CDR2: PRHDT, FYEKMQ (reference sequence). CDR3 size: 13 residues. The CDR3 spells CASNNNNNSPLHF. The CDR3 DNA reads TGTGCCAGCAATAACAATAATAATTCACCCCTCCACTTT.

The chain carries TRBV7-3 and TRBJ1-4, with a weak D call TRBD1 (5 bases). Germline V gene lookup returns CDR1 SGHTA and CDR2 FQGTGA. Trimming removed 3 bases from V and 6 bases from J, with 14 bases in between. The CDR3 runs to 15 residues. In DNA form, the CDR3 reads TGTGCCAGCAGCTTCTGGGGCCCGGGGGATGAAAAACTGTTTTTT. This encodes CASSFWGPGDEKLFF.

This rearrangement joins TRBV13 to TRBJ1-2, with D perhaps TRBD1 (5 bases). This CDR3 spans 12 amino acids. Deletions cut 8 bases from V and 4 bases from J, with 11 bases between. Germline-derived CDR1 and CDR2 are PRHDT and FYEKMQ (reference sequence). For the CDR3, the DNA is TGTGCCAGCGGGATACAGGTCTATGGCTACACCTTC. Encoded protein: CASGIQVYGYTF.

The chain employs TRBV9 and TRBJ1-2, with 8 nucleotides matching TRBD1. The CDR3 loop spans 15 amino acids. The germline V gene encodes CDR1 SGDLS and CDR2 YYNGEE. Unmatched junction bases numbered 11, after V lost 4 bases and J lost 6 bases. In DNA form, the CDR3 reads TGTGCCAGCAGCCCTAAGACAGGGGAAAGGGATGGCTACACCTTC. This sequence encodes CASSPKTGERDGYTF.

The J gene is TRBJ1-6, the V gene TRBV4-3, with 7 bases matching TRBD1. The CDR3 extends over 17 amino acids. Germline V gene sequence: CDR1 LGHNA, CDR2 YSLEER. Losses at the gene ends were 4 bases for V and 6 bases for J; bases not matched to a gene: 12. CDR3 coding DNA: TGCGCCAGCAGCCGGGACAGCTTCCTGAAGGGTAATTCACCCCTCCACTTT. Protein: CASSRDSFLKGNSPLHF.

This chain connects TRBV13 to TRBJ2-7; 8 bases line up with TRBD2. This CDR3 contains 16 residues. V dropped 7 bases and J dropped 2; count of bases not matched to a gene: 13. Germline-derived CDR1 and CDR2 are PRHDT and FYEKMQ (reference sequence). This CDR3 reads CASTNSHGGAPYEQYF. The CDR3, as DNA: TGTGCCAGCACCAACTCCCACGGGGGGGCGCCCTACGAGCAGTACTTC.

The V gene is TRBV7-9, the J gene TRBJ2-1, with 9 nucleotides matching TRBD2. Germline lookup yields CDR1 SEHNR and CDR2 FQNEAQ (reference sequence). There are 15 residues in the CDR3. J was trimmed by 0 bases and V by 3 bases; bases with no gene match: 0. CDR3 sequence (DNA): TGTGCCAGCAGCTTGCGGGGGGGCTCCTACAATGAGCAGTTCTTC. It yields the protein CASSLRGGSYNEQFF.